The 2 T cell receptor beta chains below all came from one sample that was sequenced in a study of T cell changes during pregnancy in multiple sclerosis. Measured with immunoSEQ multiplex PCR; TCRdb has only the in-frame clones, and not every one. Among about 66,000 clones, roughly nine tenths were seen once, and the ten largest hold roughly 5.2%. Source: CD8+ T cells from peripheral blood mononuclear cells, taken before pregnancy. These receptors all stem from a female donor with multiple sclerosis, enrolled in a pregnancy study.

This clone was seen once. The chain links TRBV29-1 to TRBJ2-1; no clear D gene. CDR1 and CDR2 from the germline V gene are SQVTM and ANQGSEA. With 5 bases removed from V and 5 bases from J, the gap between germline ends came to 7 bases. This CDR3 contains 11 residues. CDR3 DNA: TGCAGCGTTTTACAGAACAATGAGCAGTTCTTC. It encodes CSVLQNNEQFF.

This chain connects TRBV5-1 to TRBJ2-5, with 14 nucleotides matching TRBD2. V trimming: 4 bases; J trimming: 1 base; junction bases outside the gene matches: 9. The CDR3 is made up of 18 amino acids. The germline gives CDR1 SGHRS, CDR2 YFSETQ. CDR3 loop: CASSGTSGGPAPQETQYF. The CDR3 DNA sequence: TGCGCCAGCAGCGGGACTAGCGGGGGCCCCGCTCCCCAAGAGACCCAGTACTTC.